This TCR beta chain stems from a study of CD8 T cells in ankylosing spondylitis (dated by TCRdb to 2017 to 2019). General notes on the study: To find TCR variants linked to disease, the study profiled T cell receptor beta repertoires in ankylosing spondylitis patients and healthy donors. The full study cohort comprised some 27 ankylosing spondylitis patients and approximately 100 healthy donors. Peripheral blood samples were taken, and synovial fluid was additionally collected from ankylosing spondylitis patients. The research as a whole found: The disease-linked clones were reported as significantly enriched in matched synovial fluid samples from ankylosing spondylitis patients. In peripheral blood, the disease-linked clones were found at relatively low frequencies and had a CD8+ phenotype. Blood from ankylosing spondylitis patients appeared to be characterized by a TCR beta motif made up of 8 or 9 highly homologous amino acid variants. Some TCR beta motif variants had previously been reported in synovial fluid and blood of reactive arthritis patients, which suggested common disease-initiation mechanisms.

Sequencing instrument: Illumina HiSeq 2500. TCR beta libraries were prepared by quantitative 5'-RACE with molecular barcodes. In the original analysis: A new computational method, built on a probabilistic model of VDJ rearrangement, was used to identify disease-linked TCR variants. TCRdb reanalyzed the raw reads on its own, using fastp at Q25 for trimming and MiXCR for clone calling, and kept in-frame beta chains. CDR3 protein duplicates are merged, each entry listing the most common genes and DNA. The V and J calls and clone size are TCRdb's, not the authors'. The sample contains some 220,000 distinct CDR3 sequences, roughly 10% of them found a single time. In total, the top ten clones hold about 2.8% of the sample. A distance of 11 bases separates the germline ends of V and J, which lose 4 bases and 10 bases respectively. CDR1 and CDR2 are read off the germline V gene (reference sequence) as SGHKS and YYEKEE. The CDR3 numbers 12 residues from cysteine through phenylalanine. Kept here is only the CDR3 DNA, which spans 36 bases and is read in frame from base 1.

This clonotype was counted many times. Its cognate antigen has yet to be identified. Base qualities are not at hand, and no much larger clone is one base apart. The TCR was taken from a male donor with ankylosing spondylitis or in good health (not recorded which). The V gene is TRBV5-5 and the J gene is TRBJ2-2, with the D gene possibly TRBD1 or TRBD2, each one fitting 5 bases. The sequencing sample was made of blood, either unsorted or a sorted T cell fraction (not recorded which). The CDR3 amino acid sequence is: CASSRGPAELFF. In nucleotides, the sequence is TGTGCCAGCAGCCGGGGCCCCGCGGAGCTGTTTTTT.